This T cell receptor (beta chain) was observed in a study of beta chain features in type 1 diabetes. Study findings and constraints: PCR might favor shorter templates, but any such skew would affect patients and controls equally. Among all four CD4+ subsets, Type 1 diabetes patients had TCRB CDR3s that were moderately but significantly shorter.

This CDR3 has 14 residues. CDR1 is SQVTM, CDR2 ANQGSEA, per germline. The V and J ends lost 5 bases and 10 bases respectively, with 23 bases between them. Expressed TCRB transcripts were sequenced, since all the RNA that had been isolated was reverse transcribed. Using immunoSEQ multiplex PCR, the repertoire was profiled, and TCRdb retains in-frame clones only, with some absent. The table shows 250,000 to 300,000 clones, with 20% to 25% occurring only once. This clone was counted only a few times. Its antigen remains unknown. Sequencing was done on a sample of naive CD4+ T cells from blood. This chain joins TRBV29-1 and TRBJ1-2; D gene unclear. This clonotype originated in a woman aged 25 to 39 with type 1 diabetes. CDR3 bases: TGCAGCGTTATAGAACAGTCTCATGGTGGTGACTACACCTTC. Its protein product is CSVIEQSHGGDYTF.